The present entry profiles one TCR beta chain with its context. Its antigen is not identified. Germline trimming cut 9 bases from V and 7 bases from J; bases unmatched to any gene: 9. Germline CDR1 MRHNA, CDR2 SNTAGT. The CDR3 is 14 amino acids. This record belongs to a study of T cell responses to AZD1222 COVID-19 vaccine. TCRdb keeps only in-frame clones here, not all; method: immunoSEQ multiplex PCR. The repertoire holds 130,000 or so clones, with more than 80% as singletons. Overall study results and limits: Nearly half of spike-specific TCRs reportedly target unmutated variant regions. Mostly white British, mostly female donors; authors suggested clonal diversity may be underestimated.

This TCR was recovered from an adult in good health. The chain joins TRBV6-4 to TRBJ2-1, with 10 bases fitting TRBD2. This specimen consisted of peripheral blood, obtained on day 0 of MenACWY control vaccination. For the CDR3, the DNA is TGTGCCAGTGGAGCGGGAGGGCCTGGAAATGAGCAGTTCTTC. Amino acid sequence: CASGAGGPGNEQFF.